Following are 20 T cell receptor beta chains from one sample sequenced in a study of T cell responses to AZD1222 COVID-19 vaccine. Clones were read by immunoSEQ multiplex PCR, and TCRdb kept only the in-frame ones, dropping some. The table includes more than 110,000 clones, about 92% detected once. Material: peripheral blood, obtained 28 days after the second AZD1222 dose. The receptors originated from an adult who received the AZD1222 COVID-19 vaccine.

The CDR3 loop is CASSIQETQYF. CDR3 DNA: TGCGCCAGCAGCATACAAGAGACCCAGTACTTC. V and J are TRBV5-1 and TRBJ2-5; D not certain. CDR1 is SGHRS and CDR2 is YFSETQ in the germline V gene. The CDR3 covers 11 residues. V lost 4 bases and J lost 2, with 3 bases in between.

The chain recombines TRBV5-1 with TRBJ1-1; 7 bases line up with TRBD1. This CDR3 is 15 amino acids long. Losses at the gene ends were 0 bases for V and 0 bases for J; bases not matched to a gene: 2. Germline lookup yields CDR1 SGHRS and CDR2 YFSETQ. The CDR3 nucleotides are TGCGCCAGCAGCTTGGCCCAGGGGGTGAACACTGAAGCTTTCTTT. It encodes CASSLAQGVNTEAFF.

This clone was detected only once. The chain combines TRBV10-3 with TRBJ1-3; D perhaps matches TRBD1 (6 bases). The CDR3 covers 17 residues. Between the trimmed V and J ends, which lost 0 bases and 0 bases, there was a span of 12 bases. The germline CDR1 and CDR2 sequences are ENHRY and SYGVKD. CDR3 bases: TGTGCCATCAGTGAGTCGGGCCAGGGACACTCTGGAAACACCATATATTTT. It translates to CAISESGQGHSGNTIYF.

CDR3 sequence: CASSEARQNTGELFF. Written as DNA, the CDR3 is TGTGCCAGCAGTGAAGCGCGGCAGAACACCGGGGAGCTGTTTTTT. J is TRBJ2-2 and V is TRBV2; D unclear. CDR3 length: 15 amino acids. From germline, CDR1 is SNHLY and CDR2 FYNNEI. Trimming cost V 0 bases and J 1 base, with 6 bases left between them.

The chain has TRBV27 and TRBJ2-1, with TRBD2 matching over 13 bases. Germline CDR1 is MNHEY and CDR2 is SMNVEV (reference sequence). The trim removed 5 bases at V and 5 bases at J, leaving 3 bases unmatched. The CDR3 totals 15 residues. The CDR3 protein is CASSIGTSGNNEQFF. The CDR3 region has the DNA TGTGCCAGCAGTATAGGGACTAGCGGGAACAATGAGCAGTTCTTC.

The chain couples TRBV19 to TRBJ2-7, with no clear D. In germline, CDR1 is LNHDA, CDR2 SQIVND (reference sequence). The V and J ends lost 3 bases and 1 base respectively, with 10 bases between them. The length of the CDR3 is 14 residues. CDR3 region: CASSMRGRSYEQYF. The CDR3 bases are TGTGCCAGTAGTATGAGAGGCAGGTCCTACGAGCAGTACTTC.

The genes are TRBV4-1 and TRBJ2-2; possible D gene TRBD1, 6 bases. This CDR3 region has 17 residues. CDR1 and CDR2 (germline): MGHRA, YSYEKL. Trimming took 4 bases from V and 4 from J, leaving 19 bases between them. The CDR3 region is CASSRIQTGWVTGELFF. CDR3 sequence (DNA): TGCGCCAGCAGCCGGATTCAGACAGGATGGGTCACCGGGGAGCTGTTTTTT.

V usage is TRBV28 and J usage is TRBJ1-6; D perhaps matches TRBD1 (5 bases). Trimming took 4 bases from V and 5 from J, leaving 15 bases between them. The CDR3 runs to 16 residues. Germline loops: CDR1 MDHEN, CDR2 SYDVKM. CDR3 DNA sequence: TGTGCCAGCAGTTCTCGGGGCCTCCAGGATAATTCACCCCTCCACTTT. Protein: CASSSRGLQDNSPLHF.

The chain carries TRBV18 and TRBJ2-2, with 7 bases matching TRBD1. Germline CDR1 and CDR2: KGHSH and LQKENI. The CDR3 runs 14 residues. The V segment lost 1 base and the J segment 7 bases; nucleotides outside the gene matches: 3. Here the CDR3 DNA reads TGTGCCAGCTCACCACAGGGGGCCGGCGGGGAGCTGTTTTTT. Translated: CASSPQGAGGELFF.

In DNA form, the CDR3 reads TGTGCCAGCAGTAAACGGACAGTCGCCGGGGAGCTGTTTTTT. Translating gives CASSKRTVAGELFF. The chain carries TRBV28 and TRBJ2-2, with D maybe TRBD1 (6 bases). Germline CDR1 is MDHEN and CDR2 is SYDVKM. Trimming shortened V by 5 bases and J by 6 bases, and 13 bases separated the two germline ends. CDR3 length: 14 residues.

The V gene is TRBV3-1 (or the pseudogene TRBV3-2), the J gene TRBJ2-5, with D possibly matching TRBD1 (6 bases). V lost 4 bases, J lost 2 bases, and 11 bases lay in between. The CDR3 length is 14 residues. The germline CDR1 and CDR2 sequences are LGHDT and YNNKEL (reference sequence). This chain's CDR3 is CASSRADSQETQYF. CDR3 bases: TGTGCCAGCAGCCGGGCGGACAGTCAAGAGACCCAGTACTTC.

V is TRBV7-2 and J is TRBJ1-2; no definite D call. Germline loops: CDR1 SGHTA, CDR2 FQGNSA. CDR3 length equals 12 residues. The V and J ends lost 3 bases and 8 bases respectively, with 10 bases between them. The CDR3 loop is CASSFPVKGYTF. DNA of the CDR3: TGTGCCAGCAGCTTCCCGGTGAAGGGCTACACCTTC.

A few counts support this clone. V gene TRBV7-6 combines with J gene TRBJ2-7; 9 bases fit TRBD1. This CDR3 spans 14 amino acids. Unmatched junction bases numbered 3, after V lost 3 bases and J lost 3 bases. Germline V gene sequence: CDR1 SGHVS, CDR2 FNYEAQ. In DNA, the CDR3 is TGTGCCAGCAGCTTGGGGGGACAGGGCTACGAGCAGTACTTC. Amino acid sequence: CASSLGGQGYEQYF. Supplemented by reference TRBV7-6 and TRBJ2-7, the full variable domain reads GAGVSQSPRYKVTKRGQDVALRCDPISGHVSLYWYRQALGQGPEFLTYFNYEAQQDKSGLPNDRFSAERPEGSISTLTIQRTEQRDSAMYRCASSLGGQGYEQYFGPGTRLTVT.

The chain links TRBV29-1 to TRBJ2-7; the match to TRBD1 covers 9 bases. J was trimmed by 4 bases and V by 4 bases; bases with no gene match: 5. In germline, CDR1 is SQVTM, CDR2 ANQGSEA. This CDR3 is 13 amino acids long. CDR3 bases: TGCAGCGTTGTGGACAGGGGAAGGTACGAGCAGTACTTC. Its protein is CSVVDRGRYEQYF.

The chain recombines TRBV11-2 with TRBJ1-6; D call uncertain. Germline lookup yields CDR1 SGHAT and CDR2 FQNNGV. The CDR3 consists of 14 residues. Trimming left V 1 base short and J 10 bases short, with 11 bases between. In DNA, the CDR3 is TGTGCCAGCAGCTTAGTTGGAATTTGGTCACCCCTCCACTTT. Amino acids: CASSLVGIWSPLHF.

The chain uses TRBV7-8 and TRBJ1-4; 8 bases match TRBD1. The ends lost 0 bases at V and 3 bases at J; junction bases unmatched: 15. In germline, CDR1 is SGHVS, CDR2 FQNEAQ. CDR3 length equals 20 residues. Written as DNA, the CDR3 is TGTGCCAGCAGCTTAGCGCAGGGGGCCCACCCGGTGAGGTCTAATGAAAAACTGTTTTTT. Protein product: CASSLAQGAHPVRSNEKLFF.

The chain couples TRBV11-2 to TRBJ2-7; tentative D call: TRBD2 (6 bases). Trimming removed 5 bases at V and 3 bases at J, with 11 bases between. The germline V gene has CDR1 SGHAT and CDR2 FQNNGV. There are 13 residues in the CDR3. The CDR3 reads CASSVRGIYEQYF. The CDR3 bases are TGTGCCAGCAGCGTACGGGGGATCTACGAGCAGTACTTC.

This sequence joins TRBV5-6 and TRBJ1-3; D is uncertain. The V gene lost 6 bases and the J gene lost 3 bases, with 7 bases spanning the gap. This CDR3 has 12 residues. Looked up from germline, CDR1 is SGHDT and CDR2 is YYEEEE. CDR3 sequence reads: CASTGDGNTIYF. In DNA form, the CDR3 reads TGTGCCAGCACCGGGGATGGAAACACCATATATTTT.

The chain carries TRBV7-2 and TRBJ2-3; the D gene could be TRBD1 or TRBD2 (7 bases each). The germline gives CDR1 SGHTA, CDR2 FQGNSA. This CDR3 is built from 13 residues. In nucleotides, the CDR3 is TGTGCGACCCAGGGGGGCGGGGGAGATACGCAGTATTTT. This gives the protein CATQGGGGDTQYF.

In this sample, this clone turned up a few times. The rearrangement links TRBV6-1 to TRBJ2-7; TRBD1 aligns across 11 bases. Germline trimming cut 3 bases from V and 5 bases from J; bases unmatched to any gene: 6. CDR3 length: 15 amino acids. CDR1 and CDR2 from the germline V gene are MNHNS and SASEGT. The CDR3 here is CASSDWTGGRDEQYF. The CDR3 DNA follows: TGTGCCAGCAGTGATTGGACAGGGGGCAGGGACGAGCAGTACTTC.